This TCR beta chain is from a study of blood T cell repertoires in COVID-19. The wider study: Sources were T cells, B-cell-depleted T cells, or PBMCs; the material itself was cDNA or gDNA.

Sequencing used immunoSEQ multiplex PCR; TCRdb keeps in-frame clones, though not all of them. The table has under 100,000 clones, roughly 80% seen once; the top ten hold roughly a third. Trimming shortened V by 7 bases and J by 6 bases, and 13 bases separated the two germline ends. CDR1 SQVTM and CDR2 ANQGSEA come from the germline V gene. The CDR3 consists of 13 residues. Seattle patient enrollment occurred during active infection, with longitudinal follow-up thereafter. This sequence originates from a man aged 60 to 69 with COVID-19, enrolled during active disease. V usage is TRBV29-1 and J usage is TRBJ1-6; tentatively, D is TRBD1 (5 bases). Sequenced: peripheral blood. In DNA, the CDR3 is TGCAGCGCTGCGACAGAGATTAATTCACCCCTCCACTTT. Translating it yields CSAATEINSPLHF.